The 24 T cell receptor beta chains in this list originate from one sample, sequenced in a study of CD8+ T cells in alopecia areata. Treatment given: oral pan-JAK inhibitor, 5-10 mg twice daily. Following extraction, RNA underwent reverse transcription to cDNA, which served as the sequencing template. Clones were read by immunoSEQ multiplex PCR, and TCRdb kept only the in-frame ones, dropping some. The profile shows about 270,000 clones, around 64% of them singletons. The sequences come from CD4+ T cells sorted from blood, collected around week 53, from a patient treated with tofacitinib. Every receptor here comes from a human donor with alopecia areata.

This clone was detected a few times. V is TRBV14 and J is TRBJ1-1; a weak D match, TRBD1 (5 bases). The ends were cut back, 0 bases at V and 6 bases at J, with 17 bases in the middle. The germline gives CDR1 SGHDN, CDR2 FVKESK. The CDR3 extends over 16 amino acids. The CDR3 protein is CASSQDTGVRGAEAFF. The CDR3 DNA reads as TGTGCCAGCAGCCAAGATACTGGCGTTCGGGGCGCTGAAGCTTTCTTT.

Comment on this clone: Within the sample, other DNA sequences also encode this same CDR3. The gene calls are TRBV6-6 and TRBJ1-1, with D hard to call. Trimming took 2 bases from V and 1 from J, leaving 5 bases between them. In germline, CDR1 is MNHNY, CDR2 SVGAGI (reference sequence). This CDR3 is built from 13 residues. Here the CDR3 reads CASSYDGNTEAFF. In DNA form, the CDR3 reads TGTGCCAGCAGTTACGACGGGAACACTGAAGCTTTCTTT.

The chain combines TRBV20-1 with TRBJ2-7; D unclear. From germline, CDR1 is DFQATT and CDR2 SNEGSKA (reference sequence). The V and J ends lost 3 bases and 7 bases respectively, with 10 bases between them. The CDR3 covers 11 residues. The CDR3 DNA sequence: TGCAGTGCTAGCCCGGCGGTAGAGCAGTACTTC. Its protein product is CSASPAVEQYF.

The rearrangement uses TRBV29-1 and TRBJ1-4; tentatively, D is TRBD1 (5 bases). Germline V gene sequence: CDR1 SQVTM, CDR2 ANQGSEA. This CDR3 comprises 13 residues. Deletions cut 7 bases from V and 8 bases from J, with 17 bases between. CDR3 amino acids: CSGGWGNSEKLFF. The CDR3 nucleotides are TGCAGCGGGGGCTGGGGTAATTCCGAAAAACTGTTTTTT.

V is TRBV7-2 and J is TRBJ2-1; D is undetermined. The CDR3 contains 12 residues. In germline, CDR1 is SGHTA, CDR2 FQGNSA. The V end lost 1 base, the J end lost 6 bases, and 4 bases lay between the germline ends. CDR3 loop: CASSLVSNEQFF. CDR3 in DNA: TGTGCCAGCAGCTTAGTAAGCAATGAGCAGTTCTTC.

The chain uses TRBV11-2 and TRBJ2-1, with TRBD2 identical over 10 bases. This CDR3 has 15 amino acids. V was pared by 5 bases and J by 8 bases, with 9 bases of the junction left unmatched. The germline CDR1 and CDR2 sequences are SGHAT and FQNNGV. The CDR3 spells CASSPSLLAGYEQFF. In DNA form, the CDR3 reads TGTGCCAGCAGCCCCTCTTTACTAGCGGGGTATGAGCAGTTCTTC.

The chain couples TRBV13 to TRBJ1-1; 9 bases agree with TRBD1. V lost 1 base, J lost 4 bases, and 4 bases stayed unmatched. Germline V gene sequence: CDR1 PRHDT, CDR2 FYEKMQ (reference sequence). This CDR3 comprises 15 residues. CDR3 protein: CASSLELQGATEAFF. CDR3 coding DNA: TGTGCCAGCAGCTTAGAGCTACAGGGGGCCACTGAAGCTTTCTTT.

At least ten counts were recorded for this clone. J is TRBJ1-6 and V is TRBV6-4; perhaps TRBD1 as D (5 bases). V was clipped by 6 bases and J by 10 bases, with 13 bases between them. The CDR3 contains 13 residues. The germline V gene encodes CDR1 MRHNA and CDR2 SNTAGT. The CDR3 coding sequence is TGTGCCAGCAGAGAGACAGTTGGATCACCCCTCCACTTT. Translated, it gives CASRETVGSPLHF.

This clone was found a few times. CDR3 DNA: TGTGCCAGCAGCTTAGCGAAAGGGCCCCAGCATTTT. Translating it yields CASSLAKGPQHF. The genes are TRBV7-9 and TRBJ1-5; no definite D call. The CDR3 is 12 amino acids. Germline CDR1 and CDR2: SEHNR and FQNEAQ (reference sequence). The V gene lost 0 bases and the J gene lost 9 bases, with 6 bases spanning the gap.

This clone was seen ten or more times. The rearrangement links TRBV15 to TRBJ1-3; 7 bases match TRBD1. After removal of 4 bases from V and 0 bases from J, the junction contained 6 bases not matched to a gene. In germline, CDR1 is LNHNV, CDR2 YYDKDF (reference sequence). The CDR3 spans 16 residues. The CDR3 nucleotides are TGTGCCACCAGCATTCTGTGGACAGGCTCTGGAAACACCATATATTTT. Its protein product is CATSILWTGSGNTIYF.

This clone was picked up a small number of times. The chain has TRBV10-3 and TRBJ1-5, with TRBD1 as a possible D gene (5 bases). The CDR3 covers 14 residues. Per the germline V gene, CDR1 is ENHRY and CDR2 is SYGVKD. The V end was cut by 2 bases, the J end by 6 bases, with 11 bases between. The CDR3 loop is CAISEAGFGQPQHF. The DNA for the CDR3 is TGTGCCATCAGTGAGGCAGGGTTCGGTCAGCCCCAGCATTTT.

The V gene is TRBV11-2, the J gene TRBJ2-3; D gene unclear. Germline loops: CDR1 SGHAT, CDR2 FQNNGV. The CDR3 runs to 15 residues. V shed 3 bases and J shed 1 base, with 11 bases lying between them. The CDR3: CASSFRPPGTDTQYF. CDR3 DNA sequence: TGTGCCAGCAGCTTTAGACCACCGGGCACAGATACGCAGTATTTT.

The chain uses TRBV29-1 and TRBJ2-7; D unclear. V was clipped by 4 bases and J by 3 bases, with 10 bases between them. Per germline, CDR1 SQVTM and CDR2 ANQGSEA. This CDR3 has 12 residues. CDR3 sequence: CSVADGDYEQYF. CDR3 bases: TGCAGCGTTGCGGACGGTGACTACGAGCAGTACTTC.

The chain employs TRBV29-1 and TRBJ2-7, with 7 bases identical to TRBD1. The ends lost 4 bases at V and 3 bases at J; junction bases unmatched: 6. The CDR3 contains 13 residues. Germline CDR1 SQVTM, CDR2 ANQGSEA. CDR3 region: CSVGGDRSYEQYF. The CDR3 DNA follows: TGCAGCGTTGGTGGGGACAGAAGCTACGAGCAGTACTTC.

The CDR3 reads CASSLGHSNQPQHF. The DNA of the CDR3 is TGTGCCAGCAGCTTAGGACATAGCAATCAGCCCCAGCATTTT. This chain uses TRBV7-2 with TRBJ1-5; no clear D. Germline V gene data show CDR1 as SGHTA and CDR2 as FQGNSA. CDR3 size: 14 residues. The V gene lost 1 base and the J gene lost 0 bases, with 4 bases spanning the gap. The full variable domain, in which reference TRBV7-2 and TRBJ1-5 provide the parts outside the CDR3, is GAGVSQSPSNKVTEKGKDVELRCDPISGHTALYWYRQSLGQGLEFLIYFQGNSAPDKSGLPSDRFSAERTGGSVSTLTIQRTQQEDSAVYLCASSLGHSNQPQHFGDGTRLSIL.

V is TRBV14 and J is TRBJ1-2; D gene uncertain. There are 14 residues in the CDR3. Germline V gene lookup returns CDR1 SGHDN and CDR2 FVKESK. V lost 1 base and J 5 bases, leaving 11 bases between the germline ends. The CDR3 loop reads CASSQVGDWYGYTF. The CDR3 DNA reads as TGTGCCAGCAGCCAAGTTGGGGATTGGTATGGCTACACCTTC.

This clone was seen a few times. The V call is TRBV7-9, the J call TRBJ2-3; D is unclear. Germline lookup yields CDR1 SEHNR and CDR2 FQNEAQ (reference sequence). The CDR3 length is 15 residues. Trimming cost V 5 bases and J 5 bases, with 17 bases left between them. CDR3 protein: CASSPLWGGGDTQYF. CDR3 coding DNA: TGTGCCAGCAGCCCCCTCTGGGGTGGCGGAGATACGCAGTATTTT.

The chain combines TRBV4-1 with TRBJ1-2, with D uncertain. This CDR3 is built from 14 residues. V dropped 1 base and J dropped 5 bases, with 11 bases sitting between them. The germline V gene has CDR1 MGHRA and CDR2 YSYEKL. The CDR3 loop reads CASSQGSGVYGYTF. The DNA of the CDR3 is TGCGCCAGCAGCCAAGGTTCCGGGGTGTATGGCTACACCTTC.

The chain is built from TRBV5-1 and TRBJ2-7; 8 bases map to TRBD1. The CDR3 loop spans 14 amino acids. Germline CDR1 and CDR2: SGHRS and YFSETQ. V dropped 4 bases and J dropped 5; count of bases not matched to a gene: 8. The CDR3 sequence is CASSAGQGYDEQYF. In nucleotides, the CDR3 is TGCGCCAGCAGCGCCGGACAGGGTTACGACGAGCAGTACTTC.

The chain uses TRBV18 and TRBJ1-5; D is undetermined. This CDR3 is built from 17 residues. V was pared by 2 bases and J by 2 bases, with 16 bases between. Germline CDR1 KGHSH, CDR2 LQKENI. The CDR3 reads CASSPAAAGYGNQPQHF. The CDR3 nucleotides are TGTGCCAGCTCACCAGCGGCGGCGGGGTACGGCAATCAGCCCCAGCATTTT.

This rearrangement joins TRBV6-7 to TRBJ2-7; no definite D call. TRBV6-7 qualifies as an ORF whose function is uncertain. The CDR3 has 15 residues. The V and J ends lost 2 bases and 6 bases respectively, with 17 bases between them. DNA for the CDR3: TGTGCCAGCAGTTACCCTGCGTGGCTTGAGATCGAGCAGTACTTC. Its translation is CASSYPAWLEIEQYF.

In nucleotides, the CDR3 is TGTGCCAGCAGCTTCGGGACAGCCTTCTACGAGCAGTACTTC. Its protein is CASSFGTAFYEQYF. The genes are TRBV7-9 and TRBJ2-7; 7 bases are a match to TRBD1. CDR1 and CDR2 (germline): SEHNR, FQNEAQ (reference sequence). V was clipped by 3 bases and J by 3 bases; unmatched bases: 5. The CDR3 extends over 14 amino acids. Based on the CDR3 plus reference TRBV7-9 and TRBJ2-7, the full variable domain is DTGVSQNPRHKITKRGQNVTFRCDPISEHNRLYWYRQTLGQGPEFLTYFQNEAQLEKSRLLSDRFSAERPKGSFSTLEIQRTEQGDSAMYLCASSFGTAFYEQYFGPGTRLTVT.

The chain is built from TRBV4-3 and TRBJ2-7; possibly TRBD1 for D (6 bases). Germline V gene data show CDR1 as LGHNA and CDR2 as YSLEER. CDR3 length: 15 amino acids. V was pared by 0 bases and J by 0 bases, with 9 bases between. CDR3 bases: TGCGCCAGCAGCCAAGATGGGGGCCTCTCCTACGAGCAGTACTTC. Its translation is CASSQDGGLSYEQYF.

The chain links TRBV5-1 to TRBJ2-7, with D possibly matching TRBD1 (6 bases). The CDR3 length is 14 residues. The germline V gene has CDR1 SGHRS and CDR2 YFSETQ. With 2 bases removed from V and 5 bases from J, the gap between germline ends came to 14 bases. Here the CDR3 DNA reads TGCGCCAGCAGCTTATTGGCAGGGGTCAACGAGCAGTACTTC. Translating gives CASSLLAGVNEQYF.